Below, 13 T cell receptor beta chains from the same sample are listed, as sequenced in a study of CD8 T cells in ankylosing spondylitis. TCRdb fed the 5' RACE reads into MiXCR, producing one record per CDR3 protein. This table holds approximately 220,000 distinct CDR3 sequences, over 9.5% found once. The sequencing input was blood, either unsorted or a sorted T cell fraction (not recorded which). These receptors all come from a male donor with ankylosing spondylitis or in good health (not recorded which).

This clonotype was detected ten times or more. J is TRBJ2-3 and V is TRBV29-1, with 13 bases fitting TRBD2. Germline values: CDR1 SQVTM, CDR2 ANQGSEA. This CDR3 is built from 17 residues. With V trimmed by 6 bases and J by 1 base, 10 bases remained unmatched. The CDR3 bases are TGCAGCGTCCCGGGACTAGCGGGGATTCTTGGCACAGATACGCAGTATTTT. Amino acid sequence: CSVPGLAGILGTDTQYF.

V and J are TRBV3-1 and TRBJ2-3, with D perhaps being TRBD1 or TRBD2 (6 bases each). The length of the CDR3 is 16 residues. The germline CDR1 and CDR2 sequences are LGHDT and YNNKEL (reference sequence). V was clipped by 0 bases and J by 4 bases, with 14 bases between them. CDR3 protein: CASSQEAVGGPDTQYF. As DNA, the CDR3 is TGTGCCAGCAGCCAAGAGGCCGTGGGGGGCCCAGATACGCAGTATTTT.

The chain links TRBV30 to TRBJ1-2; D is uncertain. Germline CDR1 and CDR2: GTSNPN and SVGIG (reference sequence). Trimming took 1 base from V and 4 from J, leaving 13 bases between them. The CDR3 has 14 amino acids. The CDR3 here is CAWSADFGSYGYTF. In DNA form, the CDR3 reads TGTGCCTGGAGTGCTGACTTTGGGTCCTATGGCTACACCTTC. The entire variable domain, with the rest obtained from reference TRBV30 and TRBJ1-2, is as follows: SQTIHQWPATLVQPVGSPLSLECTVEGTSNPNLYWYRQAAGRGLQLLFYSVGIGQISSEVPQNLSASRPQDRQFILSSKKLLLSDSGFYLCAWSADFGSYGYTFGSGTRLTVV.

This clonotype was seen at least ten times. This chain links TRBV12-3 or TRBV12-4 with TRBJ2-7, with 9 bases that match TRBD1. Trimming at V came to 4 bases and at J to 3 bases, leaving 10 bases not matched to a gene. This CDR3 comprises 16 residues. This chain's CDR3 is CASSSTFPGQGYEQYF. In nucleotides, the CDR3 is TGTGCCAGCAGTTCAACTTTTCCGGGACAGGGCTACGAGCAGTACTTC.

This clonotype showed up many times. This sequence joins TRBV28 and TRBJ2-3, with D tentatively TRBD1 (6 bases). Trimming pared 5 bases from V and 6 bases from J, leaving 21 bases between. The CDR3 consists of 16 residues. Germline CDR1 and CDR2: MDHEN and SYDVKM. CDR3 sequence: CASSPDGTGFRDTQYF. The CDR3 DNA reads TGTGCCAGCAGTCCCGACGGTACAGGGTTCAGGGATACGCAGTATTTT. The entire variable domain, with the rest obtained from reference TRBV28 and TRBJ2-3, is as follows: DVKVTQSSRYLVKRTGEKVFLECVQDMDHENMFWYRQDPGLGLRLIYFSYDVKMKEKGDIPEGYSVSREKKERFSLILESASTNQTSMYLCASSPDGTGFRDTQYFGPGTRLTVL.

This clonotype was seen ten or more times. CDR3 sequence: CASSRPGDSRLYGYTF. The DNA for the CDR3 is TGTGCCAGCAGCCGCCCAGGGGATTCAAGACTTTATGGCTACACCTTC. This sequence joins TRBV7-2 and TRBJ1-2, with D perhaps TRBD1 (6 bases). V lost 5 bases to trimming and J lost 5 bases, with 21 bases between them. Germline CDR1 reads SGHTA; CDR2 reads FQGNSA. This CDR3 is 16 amino acids long.

This clonotype was recorded many times. CDR3 sequence reads: CASSTTLDGGTEAFF. The CDR3 DNA sequence: TGTGCCAGCAGCACCACATTGGACGGGGGCACTGAAGCTTTCTTT. The chain has TRBV7-9 and TRBJ1-1, with D possibly being TRBD1 (5 bases). From germline, CDR1 is SEHNR and CDR2 FQNEAQ (reference sequence). This CDR3 is built from 15 residues. V lost 5 bases and J lost 4, with 17 bases in between.

To note about this clonotype: One base separates it from a far larger clone, so it is likely a read error. This sequence joins TRBV12-3 or TRBV12-4 and TRBJ1-2; 7 bases match TRBD1. This CDR3 has 13 residues. The DNA of the CDR3 is TGTGCCAGCAGTTTGACAGGGAACTATGGCGACACCTTC. It encodes CASSLTGNYGDTF.

J is TRBJ2-5 and V is TRBV7-2, with D maybe TRBD1 (6 bases). Germline V gene lookup returns CDR1 SGHTA and CDR2 FQGNSA. This CDR3 has 14 residues. V was pared by 5 bases and J by 7 bases, with 17 bases between. The DNA of the CDR3 is TGTGCCAGCAGCATTCGACAGGTACCAGGGACCCAGTACTTC. Amino acids: CASSIRQVPGTQYF.

This clonotype was found many times. The CDR3 nucleotides read TGCGCCAGCAGCTTGGGAGCCGCGGAAGCGGACTATGGCTACACCTTC. Protein product: CASSLGAAEADYGYTF. This sequence joins TRBV5-1 and TRBJ1-2; D unclear. In germline, CDR1 is SGHRS, CDR2 YFSETQ. V lost 0 bases and J 3 bases, leaving 15 bases between the germline ends. The CDR3 runs 16 residues.

This clonotype was seen more than once but under ten times. J is TRBJ2-7 and V is TRBV12-3 or TRBV12-4; the D is unclear. Trimming took 3 bases from V and 7 from J, leaving 13 bases between them. CDR3 length: 13 amino acids. CDR3 protein: CASSLLERAEQYF. CDR3 nucleotides: TGTGCCAGCAGTTTGCTGGAAAGGGCGGAGCAGTACTTC.

CDR3 region: CASSWDRGFNYEQYF. CDR3 in DNA: TGTGCCAGCAGCTGGGACAGGGGGTTTAACTACGAGCAGTACTTC. The chain combines TRBV7-2 with TRBJ2-7, with TRBD1 matching 11 bases. The CDR3 covers 15 residues. After removal of 4 bases from V and 3 bases from J, the junction contained 5 bases not matched to a gene. CDR1 is SGHTA, CDR2 FQGNSA, per germline.

This clonotype was observed many times. This chain connects TRBV28 to TRBJ2-2, with D possibly TRBD2 on 8 matching bases. The CDR3 spans 17 residues. Trimming left V 3 bases short and J 0 bases short, with 14 bases between. Germline V gene data show CDR1 as MDHEN and CDR2 as SYDVKM. The CDR3 sequence is CASSFREGAPNTGELFF. The CDR3 DNA sequence: TGTGCCAGCAGTTTCCGGGAGGGGGCACCGAACACCGGGGAGCTGTTTTTT.